Listed here are 13 T cell receptor beta chains from one sample, sequenced in a study of immune heterogeneity within non-small cell lung tumors. Multiplex PCR with 32 V and 13 J primers amplified TCR beta CDR3. TCRdb reprocessed the multiplex PCR reads with MiXCR, giving one entry per CDR3 protein. This sample has tens of thousands of distinct CDR3 sequences, with 25% to 35% found just once. Bulk tumor genomic DNA (approximately 600 ng per sample) served as template. Primary tumors were biopsied several times each, far apart, intraoperatively. Their non-small cell lung cancer was newly diagnosed and untreated, and the patients underwent curative surgery. Material: lung tumor tissue. These receptors came from a man in his forties or fifties with non-small cell lung cancer.

The V and J genes are TRBV7-9 and TRBJ2-2; D gene uncertain. Germline-derived CDR1 and CDR2 are SEHNR and FQNEAQ (reference sequence). Trimming left V 3 bases short and J 4 bases short, with 0 bases between. The CDR3 is 11 amino acids. The CDR3 protein is CASSFTGELFF. The DNA of the CDR3 is TGTGCCAGCAGCTTCACCGGGGAGCTGTTTTTT.

Turning to this clonotype: One end of the junction fails to match germline, which may point to a read error. The chain is built from TRBV2 and TRBJ2-5; D is unresolved. The CDR3 extends over 15 amino acids. Germline values: CDR1 SNHLY, CDR2 FYNNEI. The DNA for the CDR3 is TGTGCCAGCAGTGAATTGGGCCACCTCCAAAAGACCCAGTACTTC. It yields the protein CASSELGHLQKTQYF.

A word on this clonotype: A much more abundant neighbour one base away suggests this may be a read error. Because the CDR3 is missing its conserved closing phenylalanine or tryptophan, this is likely a read error. This chain uses TRBV12-3 or TRBV12-4 with TRBJ1-2; TRBD1 is a possible D gene (5 bases). The CDR3 has 13 amino acids. Trimming stripped 7 bases from V and 4 bases from J, with 13 bases between. The CDR3 DNA follows: TGTGCCAGCACCTCAGGGATCTCCTATGGCTACACCCTC. Translation: CASTSGISYGYTL.

This clonotype was observed at least ten times. This rearrangement joins TRBV4-2 to TRBJ1-1; D may be TRBD1 (6 bases). V lost 1 base to trimming and J lost 2 bases, with 14 bases between them. CDR3 length equals 16 residues. Germline CDR1 is LGHNA and CDR2 is YNFKEQ. The CDR3 loop is CASSQGDKGINTEAFF. CDR3 in DNA: TGTGCCAGCAGCCAAGGGGACAAGGGAATTAACACTGAAGCTTTCTTT.

This clonotype was picked up many times. V and J are TRBV5-1 and TRBJ2-1, with 8 bases aligning to TRBD1. The V gene end was trimmed by 3 bases and the J gene end by 7 bases; junction bases not matched to a gene: 6. The CDR3 loop spans 14 amino acids. Germline lookup yields CDR1 SGHRS and CDR2 YFSETQ. The CDR3 coding sequence is TGCGCCAGCAGCTCAAACAGGGGGAGGAATGAGCAGTTCTTC. Its translation: CASSSNRGRNEQFF.

The chain combines TRBV9 with TRBJ2-1, with a tentative D call TRBD2 (7 bases). The CDR3 length is 15 residues. V lost 4 bases and J 10 bases, leaving 21 bases between the germline ends. Germline CDR1 SGDLS, CDR2 YYNGEE. The CDR3 DNA sequence: TGTGCCAGCAGCCCGAGAGGGGGAGGGCCAGGGGAGCAGTTCTTC. It encodes CASSPRGGGPGEQFF.

By share, this clonotype counts as medium-sized. The V and J genes are TRBV15 and TRBJ2-7; 13 bases are a match to TRBD2. V shed 1 base and J 3 bases; nucleotides not matched to a gene: 3. CDR3 length: 16 amino acids. Germline V CDR1 and CDR2: LNHNV, YYDKDF (reference sequence). As DNA, the CDR3 is TGTGCCACCAGCAGAGGTGGGACTAGCGGGGTCTACGAGCAGTACTTC. Translated, it gives CATSRGGTSGVYEQYF.

This chain connects TRBV10-3 to TRBJ2-3, with D possibly TRBD1 on 5 matching bases. Germline V gives CDR1 ENHRY, CDR2 SYGVKD. Between the trimmed V and J ends, which lost 3 bases and 3 bases, there was a span of 10 bases. The CDR3 is 14 amino acids. This CDR3 is CAISDDSRTDTQYF. CDR3 nucleotides: TGTGCCATCAGTGATGACAGTAGGACAGATACGCAGTATTTT.

As for this clonotype: As the CDR3 is not closed by the conserved phenylalanine or tryptophan, this likely results from a read error. The chain uses TRBV7-9 and TRBJ2-1; no definite D call. Trimming shortened V by 5 bases and J by 8 bases, and 7 bases separated the two germline ends. The CDR3 runs 11 residues. CDR1 is SEHNR, CDR2 FQNEAQ, per germline (reference sequence). The CDR3 sequence: CASSVGYEQFL. The CDR3 DNA follows: TGTGCCAGCAGCGTGGGTTATGAGCAGTTCCTC.

V gene TRBV11-3 combines with J gene TRBJ2-3; either TRBD1 or TRBD2 may fit D (5 bases each). The germline V gene has CDR1 SGHNT and CDR2 YENEEA. This CDR3 has 16 residues. Trimming shortened V by 5 bases and J by 1 base, and 16 bases separated the two germline ends. CDR3 region: CASSGLGGVGTDTQYF. The CDR3 DNA reads TGTGCCAGCAGCGGACTTGGGGGAGTTGGCACAGATACGCAGTATTTT.

This clonotype is labeled as medium-sized. Here the CDR3 reads CASTADNSYNSPLHF. The CDR3 DNA reads as TGTGCCAGCACGGCGGACAACTCCTATAATTCACCCCTCCACTTT. The chain uses TRBV12-3 or TRBV12-4 and TRBJ1-6, with D maybe TRBD1 (5 bases). The CDR3 is 15 residues long. V dropped 7 bases and J dropped 0 bases, with 10 bases sitting between them.

This clonotype was seen more than once but under ten times. The chain employs TRBV20-1 and TRBJ2-1; the match to TRBD1 covers 7 bases. Germline CDR1 DFQATT, CDR2 SNEGSKA (reference sequence). The CDR3 sequence is 13 residues long. Trimming took 7 bases from V and 10 from J; bases not matched to a gene: 13. Here the CDR3 reads CSGTDQGVGEQFF. CDR3 sequence (DNA): TGCAGTGGAACAGACCAGGGGGTCGGGGAGCAGTTCTTC.

The chain recombines TRBV18 with TRBJ2-1, with D perhaps given as TRBD1 or TRBD2 (6 bases each). With 10 bases removed from V and 2 bases from J, the gap between germline ends came to 18 bases. Germline CDR1 and CDR2: KGHSH and LQKENI. This CDR3 is built from 15 residues. The CDR3 reads CATFRGGGTYNEQFF. In DNA form, the CDR3 reads TGTGCCACCTTCAGAGGGGGAGGAACCTACAATGAGCAGTTCTTC. Filled out from reference TRBV18 and TRBJ2-1, the complete variable domain reads NAGVMQNPRHLVRRRGQEARLRCSPMKGHSHVYWYRQLPEEGLKFMVYLQKENIIDESGMPKERFSAEFPKEGPSILRIQQVVRGDSAAYFCATFRGGGTYNEQFFGPGTRLTVL.